Listed below are T cell receptor beta chains from one sample, sequenced in a study of human T cells and chemical hapten exposure. In TCRdb, the RACE reads were re-called with MiXCR into one record per CDR3 protein. The sample yields tens of thousands of distinct CDR3 sequences, approximately 11% seen once. The sample was whole blood, taken in connection with sensitization to the hapten diphenylcyclopropenone (DPC). The source of these receptors is a woman aged 45-60 years with alopecia areata. Some clones in this sample may be carry-over from other donors' samples. CDR3s include the opening cysteine and the closing phenylalanine or tryptophan.

j_call: TRBJ1-1
v_call: TRBV10-1
cdr3_aa: CASSGTLNTEAFF

j_call: TRBJ1-1
v_call: TRBV5-1
cdr3_aa: CASSQDTSGANTEAFF

j_call: TRBJ2-5
v_call: TRBV29-1
cdr3_aa: CSVSSGHRETQYF

j_call: TRBJ2-5
v_call: TRBV7-3
cdr3_aa: CASSWGSGRRETQYF

j_call: TRBJ2-1
v_call: TRBV7-2
cdr3_aa: CASRRTYNEQFF

j_call: TRBJ1-5
v_call: TRBV18
cdr3_aa: CASSREGGGQPQHF

j_call: TRBJ2-3
v_call: TRBV12-3/TRBV12-4
cdr3_aa: CASSLGAGLSTDTQYF

j_call: TRBJ2-1
v_call: TRBV28
cdr3_aa: CASSFYRGDNEQFF

j_call: TRBJ1-5
v_call: TRBV10-3
cdr3_aa: CAISESQPQHF

j_call: TRBJ1-4
v_call: TRBV20-1
cdr3_aa: CSARPWGEKLFF

j_call: TRBJ1-1
v_call: TRBV9
cdr3_aa: CASSPSGGSGTEAFF

j_call: TRBJ2-7
v_call: TRBV27
cdr3_aa: CASPPGTGVTQYF

j_call: TRBJ1-2
v_call: TRBV29-1
cdr3_aa: CSVEDGAPSSNYGYTF

j_call: TRBJ1-3
v_call: TRBV7-2
cdr3_aa: CASSLNGNTIYF

j_call: TRBJ2-1
v_call: TRBV7-9
cdr3_aa: CASSQGQGIYEQFF

j_call: TRBJ2-5
v_call: TRBV5-1
cdr3_aa: CASSSPPGLQETQYF

j_call: TRBJ1-5
v_call: TRBV21-1
cdr3_aa: CASSKGSNRGLEPQHF

j_call: TRBJ2-7
v_call: TRBV6-2/TRBV6-3
cdr3_aa: CAIGTSGYEQYF

j_call: TRBJ1-1
v_call: TRBV7-9
cdr3_aa: CASSLARGGDLKNTEAFF

j_call: TRBJ1-5
v_call: TRBV18
cdr3_aa: CASSQGTLNQPQHF

j_call: TRBJ2-1
v_call: TRBV5-1
cdr3_aa: CASSLAGSPSNEQFF

j_call: TRBJ2-3
v_call: TRBV6-6
cdr3_aa: CASSLQGQDTQYF

j_call: TRBJ1-1
v_call: TRBV29-1
cdr3_aa: CSVDSGTEAFF

j_call: TRBJ1-5
v_call: TRBV7-2
cdr3_aa: CASSQDGRWTQHF

j_call: TRBJ1-2
v_call: TRBV29-1
cdr3_aa: CSVVEQTHGYTF

j_call: TRBJ2-1
v_call: TRBV14
cdr3_aa: CASSQDPSDSYNEQFF

j_call: TRBJ1-1
v_call: TRBV7-9
cdr3_aa: CASSHRTMNTEAFF

j_call: TRBJ1-1
v_call: TRBV6-5
cdr3_aa: CASLSIRQGLNTEAFF

j_call: TRBJ2-6
v_call: TRBV7-2
cdr3_aa: CASSLGLAGANVLTF

j_call: TRBJ1-5
v_call: TRBV18
cdr3_aa: CASSRGDMGYPQHF

j_call: TRBJ1-2
v_call: TRBV20-1
cdr3_aa: CSAPGLYGYTF

j_call: TRBJ2-3
v_call: TRBV29-1
cdr3_aa: CSVGLWGTGDTQYF

j_call: TRBJ2-7
v_call: TRBV6-5
cdr3_aa: CASSFWEPYSSYEQYF

j_call: TRBJ2-4
v_call: TRBV15
cdr3_aa: CATSGQGAGKNIQYF

j_call: TRBJ1-5
v_call: TRBV28
cdr3_aa: CASSDGGGYSNQPQHF

j_call: TRBJ1-6
v_call: TRBV7-9
cdr3_aa: CASSLGSIRSSPLHF

j_call: TRBJ1-1
v_call: TRBV4-3
cdr3_aa: CASTLGVPPNTEAFF

j_call: TRBJ2-7
v_call: TRBV14
cdr3_aa: CASSQFLGGISYEQYF

j_call: TRBJ2-7
v_call: TRBV6-2/TRBV6-3
cdr3_aa: CASLTSGRAYEQYF

j_call: TRBJ1-1
v_call: TRBV6-2/TRBV6-3
cdr3_aa: CASSYPGGSRAAFF

j_call: TRBJ2-3
v_call: TRBV28
cdr3_aa: CASSLEKSRTDTQYF

j_call: TRBJ2-5
v_call: TRBV7-2
cdr3_aa: CASSSYSSQETQYF

j_call: TRBJ2-5
v_call: TRBV6-5
cdr3_aa: CASSYGASGRRTQYF

j_call: TRBJ2-2
v_call: TRBV10-1
cdr3_aa: CASSESRLVNTGELFF

j_call: TRBJ1-5
v_call: TRBV10-2
cdr3_aa: CATVDGSFNQPQHF

j_call: TRBJ2-3
v_call: TRBV5-1
cdr3_aa: CASSLGGSTDTQYF

j_call: TRBJ2-1
v_call: TRBV19
cdr3_aa: CATSWRAHGAPVNEQFF

j_call: TRBJ2-1
v_call: TRBV20-1
cdr3_aa: CSARDVAGSGEQFF

j_call: TRBJ2-7
v_call: TRBV7-2
cdr3_aa: CASSQGLAGATEQYF